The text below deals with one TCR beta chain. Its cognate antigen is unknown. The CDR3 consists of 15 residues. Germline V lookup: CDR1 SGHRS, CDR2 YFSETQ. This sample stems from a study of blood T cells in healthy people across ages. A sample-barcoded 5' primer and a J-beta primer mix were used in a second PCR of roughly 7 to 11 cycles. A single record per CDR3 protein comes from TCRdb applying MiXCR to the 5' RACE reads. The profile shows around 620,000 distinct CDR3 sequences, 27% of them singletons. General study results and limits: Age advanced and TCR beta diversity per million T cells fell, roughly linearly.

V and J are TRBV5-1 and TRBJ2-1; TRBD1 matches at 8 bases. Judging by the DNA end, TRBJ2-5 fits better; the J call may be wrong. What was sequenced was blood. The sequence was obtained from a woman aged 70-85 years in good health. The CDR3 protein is CASSHGQGSGETQYF. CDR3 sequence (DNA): TGCGCCAGCAGTCACGGACAGGGATCGGGAGAGACCCAGTACTTC.